This T cell receptor beta chain is from a study of T cell changes during pregnancy in multiple sclerosis. Profiling relied on immunoSEQ multiplex PCR, and the TCRdb table lists in-frame clones only, not all of them. This table holds about 75,000 clones, nearly 95% found once. Deletions cut 5 bases from V and 3 bases from J, with 14 bases between. The CDR3 is 14 residues long. Germline-derived CDR1 and CDR2 are MDHEN and SYDVKM. The clonotype originates from a female donor with multiple sclerosis, enrolled in a pregnancy study. The sequenced sample was CD4+ T cells from peripheral blood mononuclear cells, obtained after pregnancy. V and J are TRBV28 and TRBJ2-7; the D gene is possibly TRBD1 (6 bases). The CDR3 reads CASSPTGISYEQYF. Here the CDR3 DNA reads TGTGCCAGCAGTCCGACAGGAATAAGCTACGAGCAGTACTTC.